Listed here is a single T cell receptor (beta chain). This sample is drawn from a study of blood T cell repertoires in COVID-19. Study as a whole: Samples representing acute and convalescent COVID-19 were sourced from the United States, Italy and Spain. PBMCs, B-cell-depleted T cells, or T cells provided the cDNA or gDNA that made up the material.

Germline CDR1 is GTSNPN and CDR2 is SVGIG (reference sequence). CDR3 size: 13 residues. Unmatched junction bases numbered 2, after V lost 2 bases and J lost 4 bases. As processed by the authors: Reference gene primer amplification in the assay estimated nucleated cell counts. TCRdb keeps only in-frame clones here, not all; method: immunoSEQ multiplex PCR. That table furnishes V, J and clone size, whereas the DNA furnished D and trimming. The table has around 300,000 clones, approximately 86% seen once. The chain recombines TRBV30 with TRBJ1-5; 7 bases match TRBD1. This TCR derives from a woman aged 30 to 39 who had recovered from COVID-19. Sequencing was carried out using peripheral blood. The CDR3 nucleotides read TGTGCCTGGAGTTACAGGGGAAATCAGCCCCAGCATTTT. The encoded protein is CAWSYRGNQPQHF.